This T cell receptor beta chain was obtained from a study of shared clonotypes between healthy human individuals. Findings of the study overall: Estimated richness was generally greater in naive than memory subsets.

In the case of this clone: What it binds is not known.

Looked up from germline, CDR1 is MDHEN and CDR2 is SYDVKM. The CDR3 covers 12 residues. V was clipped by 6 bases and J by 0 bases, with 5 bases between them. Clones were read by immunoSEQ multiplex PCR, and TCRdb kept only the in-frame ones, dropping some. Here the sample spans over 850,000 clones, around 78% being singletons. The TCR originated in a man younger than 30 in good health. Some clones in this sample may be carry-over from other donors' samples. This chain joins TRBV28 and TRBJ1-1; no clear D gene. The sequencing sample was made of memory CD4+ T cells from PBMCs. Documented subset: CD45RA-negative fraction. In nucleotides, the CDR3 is TGTGCCAGCAGGGAAATGAACACTGAAGCTTTCTTT. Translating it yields CASREMNTEAFF. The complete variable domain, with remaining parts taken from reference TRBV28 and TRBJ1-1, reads DVKVTQSSRYLVKRTGEKVFLECVQDMDHENMFWYRQDPGLGLRLIYFSYDVKMKEKGDIPEGYSVSREKKERFSLILESASTNQTSMYLCASREMNTEAFFGQGTRLTVV.